What follows are 32 T cell receptor beta chains derived from one specimen sequenced in a study of T cells in Graves' hyperthyroidism and ophthalmopathy. Authors of the study amplified TCR beta CDR3 regions from RNA transcripts. First-round RT-PCR of the TCR CDR3 relied on the HTBI primer set. Each CDR3 protein gets one entry after TCRdb re-called the multiplex PCR reads with MiXCR. The sample consists of 330,000 or so distinct CDR3 sequences, approximately 18% of them appearing once. The sample consisted of blood. The receptor set was obtained from a man between 45 and 60 years old with Graves' ophthalmopathy.

The chain has TRBV5-8 and TRBJ2-5, with 7 bases lining up with TRBD1. Germline V lookup: CDR1 SGHTS, CDR2 YDEGEE. The J segment lost 1 base and the V segment lost 4 bases, leaving 10 bases of the junction unmatched. The CDR3 spans 16 residues. CDR3 DNA sequence: TGTGCCAGCAGCCCCGGGAAAGGGGGCGGCCAAGAGACCCAGTACTTC. It codes for CASSPGKGGGQETQYF.

V is TRBV28 and J is TRBJ2-3; D is possibly TRBD1 (5 bases). Germline CDR1 reads MDHEN; CDR2 reads SYDVKM. Trimming took 6 bases from V and 0 from J, leaving 10 bases between them. The CDR3 totals 14 residues. CDR3 sequence (DNA): TGTGCCAGCAGCCGACCAGGGAGCACAGATACGCAGTATTTT. Its protein product is CASSRPGSTDTQYF.

This CDR3 is CSEREAYNEQFF. The CDR3 DNA reads TGCAGCGAGCGGGAGGCCTACAATGAGCAGTTCTTC. V and J are TRBV20-1 and TRBJ2-1; 9 bases line up with TRBD2. Germline loops: CDR1 DFQATT, CDR2 SNEGSKA (reference sequence). This CDR3 has 12 amino acids.

This clonotype came up a few times. A much more abundant neighbour one base away suggests this may be a read error. The conserved phenylalanine or tryptophan is not found at the CDR3 terminus, so this likely reflects a read error. This chain connects TRBV2 to TRBJ1-1; D remains ambiguous. This CDR3 spans 13 amino acids. Germline CDR1 is SNHLY and CDR2 is FYNNEI. V lost 6 bases and J lost 0, with 8 bases in between. CDR3 in amino acids: CASSASMNTEAFS. The CDR3 coding sequence is TGTGCCAGCAGCGCCTCAATGAACACTGAAGCTTTCTCT.

In this sample, this clonotype turned up a few times. This chain connects TRBV12-3 or TRBV12-4 to TRBJ2-1, with 7 nucleotides matching TRBD2. Trimming took 7 bases from V and 9 from J; bases not matched to a gene: 15. The CDR3 is 15 amino acids. The CDR3 protein is CASNPTLAGASEQFF. CDR3 sequence (DNA): TGTGCCAGCAACCCGACACTGGCGGGAGCAAGTGAGCAGTTCTTC.

The V call is TRBV28, the J call TRBJ1-3; D might be TRBD1 (5 bases). The V end lost 8 bases, the J end lost 0 bases, and 14 bases lay between the germline ends. The germline V gene encodes CDR1 MDHEN and CDR2 SYDVKM. CDR3 size: 15 residues. CDR3 in amino acids: CASRDQVSSGNTIYF. Here the CDR3 DNA reads TGTGCCAGCCGGGACCAGGTTAGCTCTGGAAACACCATATATTTT.

The rearrangement uses TRBV5-1 and TRBJ2-3; 9 bases align to TRBD1. There are 14 residues in the CDR3. The germline CDR1 and CDR2 sequences are SGHRS and YFSETQ. J gave up 3 bases and V 3 bases, and 2 bases lay outside the gene matches. CDR3 sequence: CASSYGTGTDTQYF. Here the CDR3 DNA reads TGCGCCAGCAGCTACGGGACAGGGACAGATACGCAGTATTTT.

The table lists this clonotype with a few counts. V and J are TRBV7-6 and TRBJ2-7, with D unresolved. CDR3 length equals 15 residues. Per germline, CDR1 SGHVS and CDR2 FNYEAQ. V gave up 5 bases and J gave up 0 bases, with 14 bases separating them. The DNA for the CDR3 is TGTGCCAGCAGCCCCCGGCGCGGCCGCTCCTACGAGCAGTACTTC. Translation gives CASSPRRGRSYEQYF.

This clonotype has at least ten counts. The chain links TRBV11-1 to TRBJ2-1, with D possibly being TRBD1 or TRBD2 (6 bases each). Trimming removed 10 bases at V and 10 bases at J, with 20 bases between. Germline V gives CDR1 SGHAT, CDR2 FQDESV (reference sequence). The CDR3 length is 13 residues. The CDR3 region is CATGGLTSGEQFF. The CDR3 region has the DNA TGTGCCACCGGGGGCCTGACTAGTGGGGAGCAGTTCTTC.

Ten or more counts support this clonotype. V and J are TRBV28 and TRBJ2-5, with TRBD1 as a possible D gene (5 bases). V was trimmed by 5 bases and J by 4 bases, leaving 17 bases between them. The CDR3 spans 15 residues. Germline CDR1 and CDR2: MDHEN and SYDVKM. CDR3 residues: CASSPHPGNSETQYF. CDR3 nucleotides: TGTGCCAGCAGTCCACATCCAGGGAATTCAGAGACCCAGTACTTC.

V is TRBV7-6 and J is TRBJ2-7; D remains ambiguous. V was shortened by 4 bases and J by 3 bases, with 10 bases between the two germline ends. CDR1 is SGHVS and CDR2 is FNYEAQ in the germline V gene. CDR3 size: 13 residues. CDR3 amino acids: CASSSDPIYEQYF. The CDR3 DNA follows: TGTGCCAGCAGCTCGGATCCGATCTACGAGCAGTACTTC.

This chain links TRBV6-1 with TRBJ2-2; 10 bases match TRBD1. The J segment lost 7 bases and the V segment lost 7 bases, leaving 12 bases of the junction unmatched. The germline V gene encodes CDR1 MNHNS and CDR2 SASEGT. The CDR3 is made up of 16 amino acids. CDR3 DNA: TGTGCCAGCAAAAGAGGGGACAGGGGATCTGGCGGGGAGCTGTTTTTT. It is translated as CASKRGDRGSGGELFF.

This clonotype has ten or more counts. V is TRBV12-3 or TRBV12-4 and J is TRBJ2-7, with TRBD1 matching over 12 bases. Germline trimming cut 6 bases from V and 7 bases from J; bases unmatched to any gene: 13. This CDR3 is 16 amino acids long. CDR3 DNA: TGTGCCAGCAGCCCCTACACCCGGGACAGGGGGCTTGAGCAGTACTTC. Its protein product is CASSPYTRDRGLEQYF.

This clonotype was found many times. The chain recombines TRBV5-1 with TRBJ2-1; D is possibly TRBD2 (5 bases). Trimming took off 9 bases at V and 0 bases at J, with 16 bases between the two ends. CDR3 length: 15 amino acids. Germline V gives CDR1 SGHRS, CDR2 YFSETQ. The CDR3: CATTEGAHSYNEQFF. CDR3 sequence (DNA): TGCGCCACGACCGAGGGAGCCCACTCCTACAATGAGCAGTTCTTC.

This chain connects TRBV14 to TRBJ2-2; D is unclear. Between the trimmed V and J ends, which lost 0 bases and 6 bases, there was a span of 8 bases. The CDR3 contains 14 residues. Germline CDR1 reads SGHDN; CDR2 reads FVKESK. The CDR3 loop reads CASSQDGPPGELFF. The CDR3, as DNA: TGTGCCAGCAGCCAAGATGGCCCCCCCGGGGAGCTGTTTTTT.

This clonotype showed up just a few times. The chain combines TRBV30 with TRBJ1-5; D may be TRBD1 (5 bases). Germline CDR1 reads GTSNPN; CDR2 reads SVGIG (reference sequence). Trimming removed 0 bases at V and 9 bases at J, with 18 bases between. This CDR3 is built from 15 residues. The CDR3 sequence is CAWSVPGSKIGPQHF. CDR3 in DNA: TGTGCCTGGAGTGTTCCAGGGAGTAAGATAGGGCCCCAGCATTTT.

This clonotype was recorded at least ten times. This rearrangement joins TRBV20-1 to TRBJ2-7; D possibly corresponds to TRBD2 (5 bases). The CDR3 extends over 15 amino acids. Trimming cost V 3 bases and J 3 bases, with 18 bases left between them. The germline V gene encodes CDR1 DFQATT and CDR2 SNEGSKA (reference sequence). The CDR3 DNA is TGCAGTGCTAGGGGGTTCGGGGATCTAGTCTACGAGCAGTACTTC. Its translation is CSARGFGDLVYEQYF.

This clonotype was picked up one time. The V and J genes are TRBV19 and TRBJ1-2, with D possibly TRBD1 on 6 matching bases. Germline CDR1 LNHDA, CDR2 SQIVND (reference sequence). V gave up 1 base and J gave up 8 bases, with 23 bases separating them. The CDR3 runs 17 residues. The CDR3 region is CASSIGSPGGPVGGYTF. The CDR3 nucleotides are TGTGCCAGTAGTATAGGGTCCCCTGGGGGCCCGGTAGGAGGCTACACCTTC.

For this clonotype: Its ends do not fully match the called genes, so a read error is possible. This chain uses TRBV6-5 with TRBJ1-1, with D tentatively TRBD1 (6 bases). The CDR3 totals 14 residues. Germline lookup yields CDR1 MNHEY and CDR2 SVGAGI. The CDR3 sequence: CASGYSPGATEAFF. CDR3 sequence (DNA): TGTGCCAGCGGTTACTCCCCAGGGGCTACTGAAGCTTTCTTT.

The chain couples TRBV20-1 to TRBJ2-5; D uncertain. Germline assignment: CDR1 DFQATT and CDR2 SNEGSKA (reference sequence). V was shortened by 5 bases and J by 2 bases, with 9 bases between the two germline ends. This CDR3 comprises 12 residues. CDR3 sequence (DNA): TGCAGTGCTGGGCCCGAGCAAGAGACCCAGTACTTC. It codes for CSAGPEQETQYF.

This chain connects TRBV19 to TRBJ2-5; 9 bases align to TRBD2. Germline V gene sequence: CDR1 LNHDA, CDR2 SQIVND (reference sequence). The CDR3 has 16 residues. V shed 0 bases and J 4 bases; nucleotides not matched to a gene: 6. CDR3 sequence: CASSIEGGRAPETQYF. CDR3 nucleotide sequence: TGTGCCAGTAGTATAGAAGGCGGGAGGGCCCCAGAGACCCAGTACTTC. The entire variable domain, with the rest obtained from reference TRBV19 and TRBJ2-5, is as follows: DGGITQSPKYLFRKEGQNVTLSCEQNLNHDAMYWYRQDPGQGLRLIYYSQIVNDFQKGDIAEGYSVSREKKESFPLTVTSAQKNPTAFYLCASSIEGGRAPETQYFGPGTRLLVL.

This clonotype was seen repeatedly, ten times or more. The J gene is TRBJ1-5, the V gene TRBV28; 8 bases line up with TRBD1. The germline V gene has CDR1 MDHEN and CDR2 SYDVKM. J was trimmed by 2 bases and V by 1 base; bases with no gene match: 4. This CDR3 has 16 amino acids. This CDR3 reads CASSLYRGFRNQPQHF. Here the CDR3 DNA reads TGTGCCAGCAGTTTATACAGGGGGTTTCGCAATCAGCCCCAGCATTTT.

This clonotype was counted between two and nine times. The chain combines TRBV20-1 with TRBJ2-2; 8 nucleotides agree with TRBD1. The CDR3 spans 17 residues. CDR1 DFQATT and CDR2 SNEGSKA come from the germline V gene (reference sequence). With V trimmed by 2 bases and J by 2 bases, 10 bases remained unmatched. CDR3 sequence (DNA): TGCAGTGCTAGACGCAGGGGGCAACCATCTAACACCGGGGAGCTGTTTTTT. Residues: CSARRRGQPSNTGELFF.

The genes are TRBV28 and TRBJ1-5; TRBD1 matches at 9 bases. This CDR3 comprises 15 residues. V lost 5 bases to trimming and J lost 4 bases; unmatched junction nucleotides: 6. Germline V gene lookup returns CDR1 MDHEN and CDR2 SYDVKM. The CDR3 protein is CASSMGQGLNQPQHF. The CDR3 DNA follows: TGTGCCAGCAGTATGGGACAGGGTCTTAATCAGCCCCAGCATTTT.

This clonotype was found a few times. J is TRBJ2-2 and V is TRBV2; TRBD1 might be the D (5 bases). V lost 5 bases and J 5 bases, leaving 9 bases between the germline ends. CDR3 length: 13 amino acids. Germline lookup yields CDR1 SNHLY and CDR2 FYNNEI. The CDR3 here is CASSPDITGELFF. The CDR3 coding sequence is TGTGCCAGCAGTCCGGACATAACCGGGGAGCTGTTTTTT.

This clonotype has ten or more counts. The gene calls are TRBV20-1 and TRBJ2-5, with TRBD2 identical over 10 bases. J was trimmed by 2 bases and V by 3 bases; bases with no gene match: 9. Germline V lookup: CDR1 DFQATT, CDR2 SNEGSKA (reference sequence). There are 16 residues in the CDR3. The DNA for the CDR3 is TGCAGTGCTAGCCTAGCGGGAGCTGGGGGGCAAGAGACCCAGTACTTC. Its protein is CSASLAGAGGQETQYF.

This chain joins TRBV5-1 and TRBJ2-3; 14 positions agree with TRBD2. The germline V gene encodes CDR1 SGHRS and CDR2 YFSETQ. This CDR3 contains 16 residues. J gave up 4 bases and V 5 bases, and 6 bases lay outside the gene matches. The CDR3 reads CASSPGLAGVADTQYF. The CDR3 DNA sequence: TGCGCCAGCAGTCCGGGACTAGCGGGAGTCGCAGATACGCAGTATTTT. Using reference TRBV5-1 and TRBJ2-3 for the parts outside the CDR3, the full variable domain is KAGVTQTPRYLIKTRGQQVTLSCSPISGHRSVSWYQQTPGQGLQFLFEYFSETQRNKGNFPGRFSGRQFSNSRSEMNVSTLELGDSALYLCASSPGLAGVADTQYFGPGTRLTVL.

This clonotype was detected ten times or more. V is TRBV11-2 and J is TRBJ2-2; 14 nucleotides match TRBD2. This CDR3 is built from 18 residues. J lost 4 bases, V lost 4 bases, and 8 bases had no gene match. Germline CDR1 SGHAT, CDR2 FQNNGV. CDR3 DNA: TGTGCCAGCAGCTCCCGACTAGCGGGAGGGCAAGGCACCGGGGAGCTGTTTTTT. This codes for CASSSRLAGGQGTGELFF.

The rearrangement uses TRBV20-1 and TRBJ2-2; no definite D call. From germline, CDR1 is DFQATT and CDR2 SNEGSKA (reference sequence). Trimming pared 3 bases from V and 2 bases from J, leaving 7 bases between. This CDR3 spans 13 amino acids. The CDR3 loop is CSASASNTGELFF. In nucleotides, the CDR3 is TGCAGTGCTAGCGCAAGTAACACCGGGGAGCTGTTTTTT.

The rearrangement links TRBV4-1 to TRBJ2-2; D unclear. The germline gives CDR1 MGHRA, CDR2 YSYEKL. The CDR3 has 16 residues. The V and J ends lost 0 bases and 0 bases respectively, with 8 bases between them. In DNA, the CDR3 is TGCGCCAGCAGCCAAGATCCCCACACGAACACCGGGGAGCTGTTTTTT. Translated, it gives CASSQDPHTNTGELFF.

The CDR3 spells CSAREAGAGANVLTF. The DNA for the CDR3 is TGCAGTGCTAGAGAAGCGGGAGCTGGGGCCAACGTCCTGACTTTC. The V call is TRBV20-1, the J call TRBJ2-6; 8 nucleotides align to TRBD2. Per the germline V gene, CDR1 is DFQATT and CDR2 is SNEGSKA (reference sequence). The ends lost 0 bases at V and 2 bases at J; junction bases unmatched: 0. This CDR3 is 15 amino acids long.

The genes are TRBV7-3 and TRBJ2-1; TRBD2 matches at 9 bases. Germline CDR1 SGHTA, CDR2 FQGTGA. The trim removed 1 base at V and 0 bases at J, leaving 7 bases unmatched. The CDR3 consists of 18 residues. CDR3 residues: CASSLNAGGRSSYNEQFF. CDR3 in DNA: TGTGCCAGCAGCTTAAATGCGGGAGGGCGGAGCTCCTACAATGAGCAGTTCTTC.